Sequencing of this T cell receptor beta chain was carried out in a study of shared T cell receptors in the human thymus. The CDR3 has 15 amino acids. CDR1 and CDR2 from the germline V gene are SGHRS and YFSETQ. Deletions cut 1 base from V and 6 bases from J, with 16 bases between. Using immunoSEQ multiplex PCR, the repertoire was profiled, and TCRdb retains in-frame clones only, with some absent. The sample yields 650,000 to 950,000 clones, approximately 85% seen once. These records were also assigned to another study, of human thymus T cells.

This TCR was recovered from a girl less than two years old with a congenital heart defect. This chain connects TRBV5-1 to TRBJ1-2; D remains unclear. Sequenced: thymocytes. In DNA form, the CDR3 reads TGCGCCAGCAGCTTGCGCGAGACTTGGATCCATGGCTACACCTTC. Translation gives CASSLRETWIHGYTF.